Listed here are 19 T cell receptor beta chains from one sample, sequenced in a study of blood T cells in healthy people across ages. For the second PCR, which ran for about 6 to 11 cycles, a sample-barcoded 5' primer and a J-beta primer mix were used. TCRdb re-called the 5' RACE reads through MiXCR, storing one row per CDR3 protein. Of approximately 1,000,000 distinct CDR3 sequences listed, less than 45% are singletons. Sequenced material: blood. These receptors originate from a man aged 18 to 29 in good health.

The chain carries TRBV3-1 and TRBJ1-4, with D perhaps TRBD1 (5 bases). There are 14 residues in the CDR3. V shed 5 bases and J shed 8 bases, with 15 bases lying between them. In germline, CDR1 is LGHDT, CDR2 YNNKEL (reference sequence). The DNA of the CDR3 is TGTGCCAGCAGCGCAGCAGGGAAAGGGGAAAAACTGTTTTTT. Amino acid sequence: CASSAAGKGEKLFF. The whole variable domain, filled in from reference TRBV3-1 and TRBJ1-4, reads DTAVSQTPKYLVTQMGNDKSIKCEQNLGHDTMYWYKQDSKKFLKIMFSYNNKELIINETVPNRFSPKSPDKAHLNLHINSLELGDSAVYFCASSAAGKGEKLFFGSGTQLSVL.

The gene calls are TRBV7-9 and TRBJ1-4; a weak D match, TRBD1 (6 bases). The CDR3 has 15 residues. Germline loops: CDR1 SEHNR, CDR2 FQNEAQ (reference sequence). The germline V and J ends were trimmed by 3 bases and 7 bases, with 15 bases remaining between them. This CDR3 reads CASSFRGVGSEKLFF. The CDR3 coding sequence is TGTGCCAGCAGCTTCAGGGGTGTCGGAAGTGAAAAACTGTTTTTT.

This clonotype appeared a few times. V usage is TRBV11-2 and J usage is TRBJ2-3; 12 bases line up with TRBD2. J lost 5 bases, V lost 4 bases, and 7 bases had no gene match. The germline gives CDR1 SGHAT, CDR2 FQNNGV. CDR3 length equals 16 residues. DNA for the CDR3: TGTGCCAGCAGCTCCCTAGCGGGGGGGCTCGAAGATACGCAGTATTTT. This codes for CASSSLAGGLEDTQYF.

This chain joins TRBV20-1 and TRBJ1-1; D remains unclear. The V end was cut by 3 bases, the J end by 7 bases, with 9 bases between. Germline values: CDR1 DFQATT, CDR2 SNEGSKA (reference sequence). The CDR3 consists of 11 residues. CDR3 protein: CSASPGFEAFF. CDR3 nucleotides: TGCAGTGCTAGCCCAGGCTTTGAAGCTTTCTTT.

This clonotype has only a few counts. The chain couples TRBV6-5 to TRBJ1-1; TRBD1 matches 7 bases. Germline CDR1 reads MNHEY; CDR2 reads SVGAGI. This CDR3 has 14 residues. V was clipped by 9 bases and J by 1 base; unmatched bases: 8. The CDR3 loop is CASTRGRENTEAFF. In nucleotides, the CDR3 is TGTGCCAGTACGAGGGGGCGCGAGAACACTGAAGCTTTCTTT.

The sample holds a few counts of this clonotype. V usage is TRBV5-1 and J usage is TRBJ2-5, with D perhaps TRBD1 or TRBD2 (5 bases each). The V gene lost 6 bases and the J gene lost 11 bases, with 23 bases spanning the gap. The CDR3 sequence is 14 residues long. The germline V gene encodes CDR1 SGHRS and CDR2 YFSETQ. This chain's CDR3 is CASTPGTANNEQYF. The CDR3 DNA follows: TGCGCCAGCACCCCCGGGACGGCTAACAATGAGCAGTACTTC.

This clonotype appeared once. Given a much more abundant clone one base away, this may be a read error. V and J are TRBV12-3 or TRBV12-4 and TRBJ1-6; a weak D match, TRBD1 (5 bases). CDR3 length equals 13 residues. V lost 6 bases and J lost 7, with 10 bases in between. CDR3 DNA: TGTGCCAGCAGGGGGACCATAAATTCACCCCTCCACTTT. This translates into CASRGTINSPLHF.

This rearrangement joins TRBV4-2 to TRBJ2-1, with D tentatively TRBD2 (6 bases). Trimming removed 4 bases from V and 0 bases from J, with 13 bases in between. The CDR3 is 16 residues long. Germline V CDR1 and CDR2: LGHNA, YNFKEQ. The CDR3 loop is CASSPLARSSYNEQFF. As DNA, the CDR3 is TGTGCCAGCAGCCCTCTAGCGCGGAGCTCCTACAATGAGCAGTTCTTC.

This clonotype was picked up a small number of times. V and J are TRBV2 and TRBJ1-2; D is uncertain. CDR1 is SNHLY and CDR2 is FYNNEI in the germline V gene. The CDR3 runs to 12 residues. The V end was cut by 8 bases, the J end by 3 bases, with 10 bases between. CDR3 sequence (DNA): TGTGCCAGCCTAGGCGAGTACTATGGCTACACCTTC. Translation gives CASLGEYYGYTF.

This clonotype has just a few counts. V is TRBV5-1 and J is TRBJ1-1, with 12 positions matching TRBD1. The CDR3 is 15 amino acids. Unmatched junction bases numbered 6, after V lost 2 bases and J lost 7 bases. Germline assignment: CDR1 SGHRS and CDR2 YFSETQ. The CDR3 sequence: CASSFRGQGADEAFF. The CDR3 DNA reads TGCGCCAGCAGCTTTCGGGGACAGGGGGCTGATGAAGCTTTCTTT.

The CDR3 nucleotides are TGTGCCAGCATCCACACTAGCGGGGGTTACAATGAGCAGTTCTTC. Translating gives CASIHTSGGYNEQFF. The rearrangement links TRBV6-1 to TRBJ2-1; TRBD2 matches 11 bases. The CDR3 covers 15 residues. The V gene end was trimmed by 7 bases and the J gene end by 4 bases; junction bases not matched to a gene: 6. The germline CDR1 and CDR2 sequences are MNHNS and SASEGT.

In DNA, the CDR3 is TGTGCCAGCAGTACTGGGGACAGACCTCAGAGTTATGGCTACACCTTC. Its protein product is CASSTGDRPQSYGYTF. V gene TRBV6-6 combines with J gene TRBJ1-2; TRBD1 agrees at 7 bases. V was clipped by 5 bases and J by 5 bases; unmatched bases: 14. The CDR3 contains 16 residues. Per germline, CDR1 MNHNY and CDR2 SVGAGI (reference sequence).

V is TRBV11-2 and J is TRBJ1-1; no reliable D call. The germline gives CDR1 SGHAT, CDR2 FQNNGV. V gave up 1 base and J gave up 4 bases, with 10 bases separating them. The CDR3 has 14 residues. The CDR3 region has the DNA TGTGCCAGCAGCTTAGTCTGGGTGGCCACTGAAGCTTTCTTT. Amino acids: CASSLVWVATEAFF.

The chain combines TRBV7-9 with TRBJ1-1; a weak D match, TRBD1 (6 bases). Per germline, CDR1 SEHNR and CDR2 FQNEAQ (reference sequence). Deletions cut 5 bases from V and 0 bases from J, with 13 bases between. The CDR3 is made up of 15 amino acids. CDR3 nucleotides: TGTGCCAGCAGCCCCGACACAGGGCTGAACACTGAAGCTTTCTTT. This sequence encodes CASSPDTGLNTEAFF.

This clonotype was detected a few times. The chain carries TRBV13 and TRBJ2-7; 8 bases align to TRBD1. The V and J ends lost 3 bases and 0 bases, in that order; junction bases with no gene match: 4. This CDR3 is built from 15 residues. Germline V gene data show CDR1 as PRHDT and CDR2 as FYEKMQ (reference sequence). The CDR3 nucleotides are TGTGCCAGCAGCTTGACAGGGGAAAGCTCCTACGAGCAGTACTTC. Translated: CASSLTGESSYEQYF.

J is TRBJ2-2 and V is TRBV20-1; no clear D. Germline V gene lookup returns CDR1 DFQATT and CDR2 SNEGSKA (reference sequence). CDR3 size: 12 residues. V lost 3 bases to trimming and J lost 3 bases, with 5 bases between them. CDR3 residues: CSASPDTGELFF. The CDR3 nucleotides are TGCAGTGCTAGCCCGGACACCGGGGAGCTGTTTTTT.

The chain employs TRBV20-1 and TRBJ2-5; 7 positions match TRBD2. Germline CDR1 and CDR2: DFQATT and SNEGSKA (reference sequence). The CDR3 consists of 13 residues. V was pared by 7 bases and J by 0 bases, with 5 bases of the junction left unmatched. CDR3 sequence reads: CSVEAGNQETQYF. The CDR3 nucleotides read TGCAGTGTAGAAGCGGGAAACCAAGAGACCCAGTACTTC.

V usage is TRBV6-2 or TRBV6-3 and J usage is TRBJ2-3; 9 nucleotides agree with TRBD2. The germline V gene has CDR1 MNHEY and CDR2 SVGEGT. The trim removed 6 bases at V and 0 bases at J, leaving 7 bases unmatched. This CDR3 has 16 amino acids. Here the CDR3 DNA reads TGTGCCAGCAGGCTAGCGGGGCGTACTAGCACAGATACGCAGTATTTT. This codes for CASRLAGRTSTDTQYF.

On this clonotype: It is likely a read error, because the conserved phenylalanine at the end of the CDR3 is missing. The CDR3, as DNA: TGTGCCAGCAGTGAGGACAGTAAAAACATTCAGTACTTA. Its protein product is CASSEDSKNIQYL. The chain carries TRBV6-5 and TRBJ2-4, with D perhaps TRBD1 (6 bases). CDR1 is MNHEY, CDR2 SVGAGI, per germline. The CDR3 loop spans 13 amino acids. Between the trimmed V and J ends, which lost 5 bases and 4 bases, there was a span of 9 bases.